Listed below are T cell receptor beta chains from one sample, sequenced in a study of blood T cell repertoires in COVID-19. The repertoire was sequenced with immunoSEQ multiplex PCR; TCRdb's copy has only in-frame clones and lacks some. The table lists around 300,000 clones, roughly 88% of them singletons. What was sequenced was PBMCs or T cells enriched from blood (not recorded which). These receptors were obtained from a young man who had recovered from COVID-19. CDR3s include the opening cysteine and the closing phenylalanine or tryptophan. The order of the fields is clone size, CDR3 length, D gene, J gene, V gene, CDR3 DNA, CDR3 protein. A D gene is named only where the DNA matches it firmly. Some rows mark clone size as missing; the rest say once, few, many or name a class of expanded clone.

.	18	.	TRBJ2-3	TRBV12-5	TGTGCTAGTGGTTTGGTACGGCGGAAAGCGGGTGGCACAGATACGCAGTATTTT	CASGLVRRKAGGTDTQYF
.	16	TRBD2	TRBJ2-3	TRBV5-8	TGTGCCAGCAGCCGATGGACTAGCCGAACGTCAGATACGCAGTATTTT	CASSRWTSRTSDTQYF
.	15	.	TRBJ1-2	TRBV6-5	TGTGCCAGCAGTTACCCCCAGGAAGCTAACTATGGCTACACCTTC	CASSYPQEANYGYTF
.	17	.	TRBJ2-1	TRBV4-2	TGTGCCAGCAGCCAAGATTGGAGTAGTATACGGTACAATGAGCAGTTCTTC	CASSQDWSSIRYNEQFF
.	15	.	TRBJ2-7	TRBV27	TGTGCCAGCAGTTTATCGGGAGGCAGTCTCTACGAGCAGTACTTC	CASSLSGGSLYEQYF
.	11	.	TRBJ2-7	TRBV2	TGTGCCAGTAAACTCGCCTACGAGCAGTACTTC	CASKLAYEQYF
.	14	TRBD1	TRBJ2-7	TRBV2	TGTGCCAGCATGCCGGGACAGGGGATACGCGAGCAGTACTTC	CASMPGQGIREQYF
.	10	.	TRBJ1-2	TRBV9	TGTGCCAGCAGCGAAAAGCGCTACACCTTC	CASSEKRYTF
.	15	.	TRBJ2-7	TRBV27	TGTGCCAGCAGGGATTTGGGACAGCGGGGGAACGAGCAGTACTTC	CASRDLGQRGNEQYF
.	14	TRBD1	TRBJ2-1	TRBV5-1	TGCGCCAGCAGCTTCCAAAGACAGGGCAATGAGCAGTTCTTC	CASSFQRQGNEQFF
few	13	TRBD1	TRBJ1-2	TRBV28	TGTGCCAGCAGTTGGGGACAGGGAGCTGGCTACACCTTC	CASSWGQGAGYTF
.	15	TRBD2	TRBJ2-5	TRBV19	TGTGCCAGTAGGAGTCGCGGGGGGGCCCCAGAGACCCAGTACTTC	CASRSRGGAPETQYF
.	17	.	TRBJ2-1	TRBV15	TGTGCCACCAGCAGAGTCGGCGGTTCCAGCTCCTACAATGAGCAGTTCTTC	CATSRVGGSSSYNEQFF
.	17	.	TRBJ1-5	TRBV7-9	TGTGCCAGCAGCTTAGTGAGTGCCCTATCTAGCAATCAGCCCCAGCATTTT	CASSLVSALSSNQPQHF
.	15	.	TRBJ1-1	TRBV2	TGTGCCAGTTCAAAACGTGGGGCAGTGAACACTGAAGCTTTCTTT	CASSKRGAVNTEAFF
.	12	.	TRBJ1-6	TRBV28	TGTGCCAGCAGTTTAAGTAGTTCACCCCTCCACTTT	CASSLSSSPLHF
once	14	TRBD1	TRBJ1-5	TRBV2	TGTGCCAGCAGTGGGGGGACAGGGGACTATCCCCAGCATTTT	CASSGGTGDYPQHF
.	14	.	TRBJ2-7	TRBV28	TGTGCCAGCAGCCCCGCTGGGACAGGGACTAGTCTGTACTTC	CASSPAGTGTSLYF
.	15	TRBD1	TRBJ2-1	TRBV7-9	TGTGCCAGCAGCCTCGGGACAGGGGAAGGGGGTGAGCAGTTCTTC	CASSLGTGEGGEQFF
.	16	TRBD1	TRBJ1-4	TRBV6-5	TGTGCCAGCAGTTACGGGACAGGATTAAGAAATGAAAAACTGTTTTTT	CASSYGTGLRNEKLFF
few	12	.	TRBJ2-3	TRBV6-5	TGTGCCAGCAGTCTCCGGGCAGATACGCAGTATTTT	CASSLRADTQYF
few	15	TRBD1	TRBJ2-7	TRBV7-9	TGTGCCAGCAGCTTACAGGGGGTCAATTCCTACGAGCAGTACTTC	CASSLQGVNSYEQYF
.	16	TRBD2	TRBJ2-2	TRBV28	TGTGCCAGCAGGTCCGCGGGAGGGAGGGACACCGGGGAGCTGTTTTTT	CASRSAGGRDTGELFF
.	15	.	TRBJ2-1	TRBV19	TGTGCCAGCGGCCCAGGGGTAAATTCCTACAATGAGCAGTTCTTC	CASGPGVNSYNEQFF
.	16	.	TRBJ2-3	TRBV6-4	TGTGCCAGCAGGGAGACAGGGACTGCGGGCCCAGATACGCAGTATTTT	CASRETGTAGPDTQYF
.	13	.	TRBJ2-6	TRBV10-1	TGCGCCACTTCAAGCCGGGGGGCCAACGTCCTGACTTTC	CATSSRGANVLTF
.	12	TRBD1	TRBJ2-3	TRBV24-1	TGTGCCACCAGTGGCCCGGGACAGACGCAGTATTTT	CATSGPGQTQYF
.	15	.	TRBJ2-3	TRBV5-4	TGTGCCAGCAGCGATCCGGGACATAGCACAGATACGCAGTATTTT	CASSDPGHSTDTQYF
.	11	.	TRBJ2-3	TRBV23-1	TGCGCCAGCAGTCCCCGGGTTGCGCAGTATTTT	CASSPRVAQYF
.	14	TRBD1	TRBJ1-5	TRBV19	TGTGCCAGTAGTATCCCAGGGGGAAATCAGCCCCAGCATTTT	CASSIPGGNQPQHF
.	14	.	TRBJ1-3	TRBV6-6	TGTGCCAGCAGCACGGACGGGAAAGGAAACACCATATATTTT	CASSTDGKGNTIYF
.	15	TRBD1	TRBJ2-2	TRBV7-6	TGTGCCAGCAGAAGTACAGGGGGAGACACCGGGGAGCTGTTTTTT	CASRSTGGDTGELFF
.	13	.	TRBJ1-2	TRBV7-6	TGTGCCAGCAGCTTAGCGGGAGAGTATGGCTACACCTTC	CASSLAGEYGYTF
.	16	.	TRBJ2-4	TRBV28	TGTGCCAGCAGTTTATTAGTACGACAGGAGCGAAACATTCAGTACTTC	CASSLLVRQERNIQYF
.	16	.	TRBJ1-2	TRBV4-2	TGTGCCAGCAGCCAAGATCCAGGTACCGCCGTTTATGGCTACACCTTC	CASSQDPGTAVYGYTF
few	21	TRBD1	TRBJ2-6	TRBV19	TGTGCCAGTAGTAGGGACAGGGGGAACCCCGTCTTCCCCTCTGGGGCCAACGTCCTGACTTTC	CASSRDRGNPVFPSGANVLTF
.	13	.	TRBJ2-1	TRBV27	TGTGCCAGCAGTTTACCAGGGTGGAATGAGCAGTTCTTC	CASSLPGWNEQFF
.	14	.	TRBJ1-4	TRBV28	TGTGCCAGCAGTTTAGGGGGCGGTAATGAAAAACTGTTTTTT	CASSLGGGNEKLFF
.	16	TRBD2	TRBJ2-2	TRBV5-4	TGTGCCAGCAGCTTGGCGAGCGGGGGTTACACCGGGGAGCTGTTTTTT	CASSLASGGYTGELFF
few	12	.	TRBJ1-2	TRBV18	TGTGCCAGCTCCCAGGCGTGGGATGGCTACACCTTC	CASSQAWDGYTF
once	14	.	TRBJ2-3	TRBV7-8	TGTGCCAGCAGCTTTGCTCAGATCACAGATACGCAGTATTTT	CASSFAQITDTQYF
.	14	TRBD2	TRBJ2-7	TRBV7-2	TGTGCCAGCAGCTTAGTTGCGGGGGGATACGAGCAGTACTTC	CASSLVAGGYEQYF
.	16	TRBD2	TRBJ2-3	TRBV5-4	TGTGCCAGCAGCTTAAAAGCGGGGGGAGTCACAGATACGCAGTATTTT	CASSLKAGGVTDTQYF
.	15	TRBD2	TRBJ2-1	TRBV11-2	TGTGCCAGCAGCTTAGTTGCGGGGGGCGGGAATGAGCAGTTCTTC	CASSLVAGGGNEQFF
few	14	.	TRBJ2-2	TRBV6-5	TGTGCCAGCAGACTCCCCCGATTCACCGGGGAGCTGTTTTTT	CASRLPRFTGELFF
.	12	TRBD1	TRBJ2-1	TRBV2	TGTGCCAGCAGGTCGACAGGGGATGAGCAGTTCTTC	CASRSTGDEQFF
.	15	.	TRBJ2-1	TRBV11-2	TGTGCCAGCAGCTTAGATGTATCCTCCTACAATGAGCAGTTCTTC	CASSLDVSSYNEQFF
once	13	.	TRBJ2-3	TRBV29-1	TGCAGCGTTATGACAAAGCTCACAGATACGCAGTATTTT	CSVMTKLTDTQYF
once	14	.	TRBJ2-5	TRBV9	TGTGCCAGCAGCGTAGATGGAGGGGTAGAGACCCAGTACTTC	CASSVDGGVETQYF
.	17	TRBD2	TRBJ2-1	TRBV15	TGTGCCACCAGCAGAGATTGGGGCGGGGGAGGCTACAATGAGCAGTTCTTC	CATSRDWGGGGYNEQFF